These 17 T cell receptor beta chains share one sample of origin, sequenced in a study of CD8 T cells in ankylosing spondylitis. TCRdb re-derived calls from the 5' RACE reads in MiXCR, one entry per CDR3 protein. The table includes roughly 280,000 distinct CDR3 sequences, 20% detected once. The specimen sequenced was blood, either unsorted or a sorted T cell fraction (not recorded which). All receptors derive from a male donor with ankylosing spondylitis or in good health (not recorded which).

In this sample, this clonotype turned up many times. This rearrangement joins TRBV12-3 or TRBV12-4 to TRBJ2-1; TRBD2 agrees at 9 bases. The CDR3 consists of 15 residues. The junction had 5 bases not matched to a gene; V was cut back by 6 bases and J by 2 bases. This CDR3 reads CASRVSGGTYNEQFF. The CDR3, as DNA: TGTGCCAGCAGGGTTAGCGGGGGAACCTACAATGAGCAGTTCTTC.

The CDR3 reads CTITFVPGQALAGNTIYF. The CDR3 region has the DNA TGTACCATCACTTTCGTTCCGGGACAGGCGTTAGCTGGAAACACCATATATTTT. The J gene is TRBJ1-3, the V gene TRBV3-1; 8 bases are shared with TRBD1. CDR3 length: 18 amino acids. Per germline, CDR1 LGHDT and CDR2 YNNKEL (reference sequence).

Note on this clonotype: A much larger clone differs by one base, so this may be a read error. The J gene is TRBJ1-5, the V gene TRBV20-1; D call uncertain. The V gene's germline CDR1 is DFQATT and CDR2 SNEGSKA (reference sequence). V was shortened by 3 bases and J by 0 bases, with 15 bases between the two germline ends. CDR3 length equals 16 residues. The CDR3 here is CSARGPAAYSNQPQHF. For the CDR3, the DNA is TGCAGTGCTAGGGGCCCGGCGGCGTATAGCAATCAGCCCCAGCATTTT.

In this sample, this clonotype turned up a few times. This chain joins TRBV5-1 and TRBJ1-1, with a tentative D call TRBD1 (5 bases). The CDR3 consists of 14 residues. Trimming took 0 bases from V and 5 from J, leaving 11 bases between them. The germline V gene has CDR1 SGHRS and CDR2 YFSETQ. The CDR3 protein is CASSLARGRTEAFF. CDR3 nucleotide sequence: TGCGCCAGCAGCTTGGCTAGGGGTCGGACTGAAGCTTTCTTT.

The chain recombines TRBV15 with TRBJ1-3; no definite D call. The CDR3 is 14 residues long. The germline V gene encodes CDR1 LNHNV and CDR2 YYDKDF (reference sequence). The V and J ends lost 0 bases and 9 bases respectively, with 12 bases between them. CDR3 in amino acids: CATSRDAIVGTIYF. The CDR3 nucleotides read TGTGCCACCAGCAGAGATGCGATAGTGGGCACCATATATTTT.

The chain combines TRBV28 with TRBJ2-5; D is uncertain. This CDR3 has 12 residues. V was trimmed by 6 bases and J by 5 bases, leaving 10 bases between them. Germline V gene lookup returns CDR1 MDHEN and CDR2 SYDVKM. The CDR3 spells CASSQPPETQYF. The CDR3 nucleotides are TGTGCCAGCAGCCAACCCCCGGAGACCCAGTACTTC. The variable domain in full, with the rest retrieved from reference TRBV28 and TRBJ2-5, is DVKVTQSSRYLVKRTGEKVFLECVQDMDHENMFWYRQDPGLGLRLIYFSYDVKMKEKGDIPEGYSVSREKKERFSLILESASTNQTSMYLCASSQPPETQYFGPGTRLLVL.

This clonotype was counted between two and nine times. The chain carries TRBV5-1 and TRBJ2-2, with 8 bases lining up with TRBD1. J was trimmed by 0 bases and V by 3 bases; bases with no gene match: 22. CDR1 SGHRS and CDR2 YFSETQ come from the germline V gene. The CDR3 is made up of 22 amino acids. The CDR3 sequence: CASSSKRTGFSTPFANTGELFF. CDR3 DNA: TGCGCCAGCAGCTCGAAGAGGACAGGGTTCTCTACCCCGTTCGCGAACACCGGGGAGCTGTTTTTT.

This clonotype has only one observation. The V call is TRBV27, the J call TRBJ2-7, with 9 bases lining up with TRBD2. Germline CDR1 is MNHEY and CDR2 is SMNVEV (reference sequence). The CDR3 is 14 residues long. The J segment lost 3 bases and the V segment lost 6 bases, leaving 6 bases of the junction unmatched. The CDR3 loop reads CASRAGGGFYEQYV. CDR3 nucleotides: TGTGCCAGCAGGGCGGGAGGGGGTTTCTACGAGCAGTACGTC.

The genes are TRBV15 and TRBJ2-1, with D tentatively TRBD1 (5 bases). The V end was cut by 4 bases, the J end by 10 bases, with 20 bases between. The CDR3 consists of 15 residues. Germline values: CDR1 LNHNV, CDR2 YYDKDF (reference sequence). In DNA form, the CDR3 reads TGTGCCACCAGCAAGAAGGGGCCGTCCGCAGGGGAGCAGTTCTTC. This gives the protein CATSKKGPSAGEQFF. Complete variable domain (other parts from reference TRBV15 and TRBJ2-1): DAMVIQNPRYQVTQFGKPVTLSCSQTLNHNVMYWYQQKSSQAPKLLFHYYDKDFNNEADTPDNFQSRRPNTSFCFLDIRSPGLGDTAMYLCATSKKGPSAGEQFFGPGTRLTVL.

This clonotype came up a few times. The gene calls are TRBV5-1 and TRBJ1-3; TRBD1 matches 7 bases. The CDR3 contains 17 residues. V gave up 4 bases and J gave up 0 bases; unmatched junction bases: 10. CDR1 SGHRS and CDR2 YFSETQ come from the germline V gene. CDR3 sequence reads: CASSKNRGHSSGNTIYF. In DNA form, the CDR3 reads TGCGCCAGCAGCAAGAACAGGGGCCATTCCTCTGGAAACACCATATATTTT.

Here the CDR3 DNA reads TGTGCCAGCAGTGAATATCCCCATACAACTAATGAAAAACTGTTTTTT. Translating gives CASSEYPHTTNEKLFF. The chain links TRBV25-1 to TRBJ1-4; the D is unclear. This CDR3 spans 16 amino acids. From germline, CDR1 is MGHDK and CDR2 SYGVNS. The V gene lost 0 bases and the J gene lost 0 bases, with 8 bases spanning the gap.

This clonotype was recorded a few times. The chain uses TRBV5-1 and TRBJ2-5, with D unclear. The CDR3 spans 13 residues. Trimming took off 1 base at V and 4 bases at J, with 8 bases between the two ends. Germline-derived CDR1 and CDR2 are SGHRS and YFSETQ. CDR3 protein: CASSLNLGETQYF. CDR3 nucleotides: TGCGCCAGCAGCTTGAACCTCGGAGAGACCCAGTACTTC.

In its sample, this clonotype was seen many times. The chain uses TRBV15 and TRBJ1-4; 7 bases are shared with TRBD1. This CDR3 comprises 16 residues. The V and J ends lost 4 bases and 8 bases, in that order; junction bases with no gene match: 13. Germline V gene lookup returns CDR1 LNHNV and CDR2 YYDKDF (reference sequence). The CDR3 region has the DNA TGTGCCACCAGCAAAGAGGCCCCGACAGGGACCGAAAAACTGTTTTTT. Protein: CATSKEAPTGTEKLFF.

This sequence joins TRBV29-1 and TRBJ1-3, with 9 nucleotides matching TRBD1. The CDR3 runs to 13 residues. Trimming at V came to 5 bases and at J to 3 bases, leaving 2 bases not matched to a gene. The V gene's germline CDR1 is SQVTM and CDR2 ANQGSEA. The chain's CDR3 is CSVPGQGGNTIYF. The CDR3 DNA reads as TGCAGCGTTCCGGGACAGGGTGGAAACACCATATATTTT.

The chain recombines TRBV4-2 with TRBJ2-3, with 8 bases aligning to TRBD2. The germline V gene encodes CDR1 LGHNA and CDR2 YNFKEQ. V shed 3 bases, J shed 0 bases, and the junction held 5 bases outside the gene matches. There are 16 residues in the CDR3. CDR3 bases: TGTGCCAGCAGCCATGGAAGGACTAGCAGCACAGATACGCAGTATTTT. Translation gives CASSHGRTSSTDTQYF.

The chain joins TRBV6-1 to TRBJ2-7; 8 nucleotides line up with TRBD1. Germline V gene sequence: CDR1 MNHNS, CDR2 SASEGT. The ends lost 6 bases at V and 6 bases at J; junction bases unmatched: 4. This CDR3 contains 12 residues. CDR3 loop: CASRYTGGEQYV. CDR3 bases: TGTGCCAGCAGATACACAGGGGGCGAGCAGTACGTC.

This clonotype appeared many times. The chain carries TRBV6-1 and TRBJ1-5; D might be TRBD1 (6 bases). The V gene lost 2 bases and the J gene lost 0 bases, with 14 bases spanning the gap. Germline loops: CDR1 MNHNS, CDR2 SASEGT. CDR3 length: 17 residues. CDR3 sequence reads: CASSERTAFGSNQPQHF. The CDR3 bases are TGTGCCAGCAGTGAAAGGACAGCGTTCGGTAGCAATCAGCCCCAGCATTTT.